These 18 T cell receptor beta chains came from one sample sequenced in a study of spatial heterogeneity in lung cancer. Time point defined: sample taken at primary tumor resection. TCRdb re-analysed the 5' RACE reads in MiXCR, keeping a single row per CDR3 protein. The table shows 40,000 to 45,000 distinct CDR3 sequences, with 6.5% to 7% occurring only once. The sample was PBMCs, taken at surgery. The receptors here all came from a female donor with early-stage non-small cell lung cancer.

V is TRBV6-2 or TRBV6-3 and J is TRBJ2-7; D unresolved. CDR3 size: 12 residues. The germline gives CDR1 MNHEY, CDR2 SVGEGT. Trimming cost V 6 bases and J 2 bases, with 8 bases left between them. The CDR3 DNA is TGTGCCAGCAGCCGTACCCCCTACGAGCAGTACTTC. Encoded protein: CASSRTPYEQYF.

The chain couples TRBV28 to TRBJ1-2; D remains ambiguous. Trimming shortened V by 4 bases and J by 4 bases, and 4 bases separated the two germline ends. The CDR3 is 11 residues long. Germline CDR1 and CDR2: MDHEN and SYDVKM. CDR3 sequence (DNA): TGTGCCAGCAGTTCCATCTATGGCTACACCTTC. Residues: CASSSIYGYTF.

This clonotype came up many times. V usage is TRBV6-5 and J usage is TRBJ2-3, with TRBD1 matching over 8 bases. V lost 4 bases to trimming and J lost 5 bases; unmatched junction nucleotides: 8. Per germline, CDR1 MNHEY and CDR2 SVGAGI. This CDR3 region has 15 residues. The CDR3 DNA sequence: TGTGCCAGCAGTTTCGACAGGGGAAGAGGAGATACGCAGTATTTT. Translating gives CASSFDRGRGDTQYF.

The chain carries TRBV5-1 and TRBJ2-1, with D maybe TRBD2 (5 bases). The ends were cut back, 4 bases at V and 2 bases at J, with 13 bases in the middle. CDR1 SGHRS and CDR2 YFSETQ come from the germline V gene. CDR3 size: 15 residues. CDR3 amino acids: CASSQEVGTYNEQFF. In nucleotides, the CDR3 is TGCGCCAGCAGCCAGGAGGTCGGGACCTACAATGAGCAGTTCTTC.

This rearrangement joins TRBV5-5 to TRBJ2-2; maybe TRBD1 (6 bases). This CDR3 is 15 amino acids long. The V gene's germline CDR1 is SGHKS and CDR2 YYEKEE (reference sequence). Between the trimmed V and J ends, which lost 3 bases and 1 base, there was a span of 10 bases. This CDR3 is CASSWMTGNTGELFF. The CDR3 DNA sequence: TGTGCCAGCAGCTGGATGACAGGGAACACCGGGGAGCTGTTTTTT.

The table lists this clonotype with many counts. The chain has TRBV10-1 and TRBJ2-3, with TRBD2 as a possible D gene (6 bases). CDR1 and CDR2 (germline): WNHNN, SYGVQD (reference sequence). This CDR3 is 15 amino acids long. V dropped 4 bases and J dropped 5 bases, with 16 bases sitting between them. Written as DNA, the CDR3 is TGCGCCAGCAGTGTTAATCGGGACTTCCGAGATACGCAGTATTTT. It codes for CASSVNRDFRDTQYF.

This clonotype occurred a few times. This chain uses TRBV3-1 with TRBJ2-5, with D perhaps matching TRBD2 (5 bases). V dropped 2 bases and J dropped 3 bases, with 10 bases sitting between them. Looked up from germline, CDR1 is LGHDT and CDR2 is YNNKEL (reference sequence). CDR3 length: 14 amino acids. CDR3 in DNA: TGTGCCAGCAGCCAATTCGGACTGGAAGAGACCCAGTACTTC. Protein sequence: CASSQFGLEETQYF.

This clonotype has just a few counts. This sequence may be a read error, since a much larger clone differs from it by one base. The chain is built from TRBV19 and TRBJ1-5; D is undetermined. Germline CDR1 reads LNHDA; CDR2 reads SQIVND (reference sequence). The CDR3 is 12 amino acids. V dropped 3 bases and J dropped 11 bases, with 11 bases sitting between them. In DNA form, the CDR3 reads TGTGCCAGTAGTATCGCTTTCCAGTCCCAGCATTTT. This gives the protein CASSIAFQSQHF.

Ten or more counts support this clonotype. J is TRBJ2-5 and V is TRBV7-2; D is unresolved. Germline V lookup: CDR1 SGHTA, CDR2 FQGNSA. V lost 1 base and J lost 1, with 7 bases in between. The CDR3 sequence is 14 residues long. The CDR3 region has the DNA TGTGCCAGCAGCTTAGTATCAAGCCAAGAGACCCAGTACTTC. Encoded protein: CASSLVSSQETQYF.

This clonotype came up many times. This chain joins TRBV20-1 and TRBJ1-2; tentatively, D is TRBD1 (6 bases). The CDR3 spans 13 residues. Germline assignment: CDR1 DFQATT and CDR2 SNEGSKA (reference sequence). Trimming pared 6 bases from V and 8 bases from J, leaving 19 bases between. The CDR3 protein is CSAKTGDPRGYTF. The CDR3 DNA follows: TGCAGTGCCAAGACAGGAGACCCCAGGGGCTACACCTTC.

Ten or more counts support this clonotype. The CDR3 protein is CATQDAPGLAGATPSYEQYF. Here the CDR3 DNA reads TGTGCCACCCAGGATGCCCCGGGACTAGCGGGGGCAACCCCCTCCTACGAGCAGTACTTC. The J gene is TRBJ2-7, the V gene TRBV6-6; TRBD2 agrees at 14 bases. CDR1 and CDR2 from the germline V gene are MNHNY and SVGAGI (reference sequence). This CDR3 is 20 amino acids long. With V trimmed by 10 bases and J by 0 bases, 20 bases remained unmatched.

This clonotype was observed a handful of times. The V and J genes are TRBV11-2 and TRBJ2-3; 10 positions agree with TRBD1. The CDR3 has 16 amino acids. The germline gives CDR1 SGHAT, CDR2 FQNNGV. Trimming took 3 bases from V and 3 from J; bases not matched to a gene: 6. CDR3 in amino acids: CASSFRTGGLTDTQYF. The CDR3 bases are TGTGCCAGCAGCTTCCGGACAGGGGGACTTACAGATACGCAGTATTTT.

The genes are TRBV14 and TRBJ2-1; D is possibly TRBD2 (6 bases). This CDR3 is built from 15 residues. V was cut by 5 bases and J by 10 bases, with 21 bases left in between. Germline CDR1 and CDR2: SGHDN and FVKESK. This CDR3 is CASSSRTMALGEQFF. The CDR3 DNA reads as TGTGCCAGCAGCTCCCGGACTATGGCCCTTGGCGAGCAGTTCTTC.

This clonotype occurred many times. The rearrangement uses TRBV28 and TRBJ1-6; D is ambiguous. Trimming pared 2 bases from V and 6 bases from J, leaving 11 bases between. Germline V gene sequence: CDR1 MDHEN, CDR2 SYDVKM. The CDR3 extends over 15 amino acids. Here the CDR3 DNA reads TGTGCCAGCAGTTTACCAGCTTTTACTAATTCACCCCTCCACTTT. Its translation is CASSLPAFTNSPLHF.

This clonotype was detected many times. The chain recombines TRBV4-3 with TRBJ1-6; D not certain. The germline V and J ends were trimmed by 0 bases and 10 bases, with 16 bases remaining between them. The CDR3 covers 16 residues. The germline V gene has CDR1 LGHNA and CDR2 YSLEER. The CDR3 nucleotides read TGCGCCAGCAGCCAAGATCGGTCCAGGTTGGGATCACCCCTCCACTTT. It codes for CASSQDRSRLGSPLHF.

The chain joins TRBV7-2 to TRBJ2-4, with D possibly being TRBD2 (5 bases). V lost 7 bases and J lost 7, with 20 bases in between. The CDR3 loop spans 15 amino acids. The germline gives CDR1 SGHTA, CDR2 FQGNSA. The CDR3 is CASTQYDGGWNIQYF. CDR3 DNA: TGTGCCAGCACCCAGTATGATGGAGGTTGGAACATTCAGTACTTC.

The rearrangement links TRBV6-5 to TRBJ1-4, with a weak D call TRBD1 (5 bases). CDR1 MNHEY and CDR2 SVGAGI come from the germline V gene. V was shortened by 2 bases and J by 5 bases, with 9 bases between the two germline ends. The CDR3 totals 14 residues. In DNA form, the CDR3 reads TGTGCCAGCAGTTACGGGGGAGCGAATGAAAAACTGTTTTTT. It translates to CASSYGGANEKLFF.

This clonotype was observed many times. The chain carries TRBV7-2 and TRBJ2-1; D is possibly TRBD1 (5 bases). V was shortened by 5 bases and J by 10 bases, with 9 bases between the two germline ends. This CDR3 has 11 residues. Germline CDR1 and CDR2: SGHTA and FQGNSA. The DNA of the CDR3 is TGTGCCAGCAGCCCCAGACAGGAGCAGTTCTTC. Its protein product is CASSPRQEQFF.